This T cell receptor beta chain is drawn from a study of blood T cell repertoires in COVID-19 (dated by TCRdb to 2020 to 2022). With respect to the entire study: The collaborator samples originated in the United States, Italy and Spain and spanned the acute and convalescent phases of COVID-19. The prospective study material was composed of cDNA or gDNA derived from T cells, B-cell-depleted T cells, or PBMCs. The dataset comprised deeply sampled blood TCRbeta repertoires from subjects exposed to, actively infected with, or recovered from COVID-19. A freely available public database, intended as a resource for researchers studying the immune response to SARS-CoV-2, is where the repertoires were released. The samples were drawn from the first 160 participants of the ongoing ImmuneRACE study and from over a thousand subjects provided by 6 global collaborators. The sample metadata nearly always contained a de-identified subject ID, COVID-19 status, age in years and sex. Where available, HLA class I and class II types were taken from metadata supplied by the sample provider and were not determined by assay-based typing. Results the study describes overall, beyond this receptor: How much clinical and demographic metadata was included differed by source and by participant, and the metadata was provided uncurated.

One collaborating source in Seattle enrolled patients during active infection and followed them longitudinally through the course of disease. The collaborating institutions used their own protocols to collect whole blood in K2EDTA tubes. For TCRbeta analysis, collaborator samples were shipped as frozen whole blood, as isolated PBMCs, or as DNA extracted from either sample type. As to this clone: Its antigen remains unidentified. Per-base qualities were not stored, and no clone one base away is much larger.

TCRbeta CDR3 regions were amplified from genomic DNA using the immunoSEQ Assay, a bias-controlled multiplex PCR. In the authors' own workflow: Nucleated cell counts per sample were estimated from amplification of reference gene primers within the assay. Sequence reads were collapsed and filtered to measure the absolute abundance of every unique TCRbeta CDR3 rearrangement. For each sample, productive Simpson clonality was calculated by taking the square root of Simpson's diversity index across productive rearrangements. TCRdb stores this immuneACCESS table with in-frame sequences only. Part of the clones is absent; in the studies checked, under half of the shortfall reflects unresolved V genes, and no reason is known for the rest. That table supplies the V and J calls and clone size; D and trimming were determined from the DNA. The sample table contains around 94,000 clones; only one count was recorded for more than 90% of them. The ten largest clonotypes hold approximately 1.9% of the sample.

Deletion took 10 bases off V and 4 bases off J, with a span of 14 bases between the germline ends. From the cysteine up to the phenylalanine, the CDR3 has a length of 13 residues. The sequence is cut down to CDR3 DNA, 39 bases in frame from base 1. CDR1 and CDR2 (MNHEY, SMNVEV) derive from the germline V gene (reference sequence). The TCR comes from a woman in her 50s with COVID-19, enrolled during active disease. The chain is encoded by TRBV27 joined to TRBJ2-1; perhaps TRBD1 is the D gene, with 5 bases matching. Sequenced: peripheral blood. This receptor has the CDR3 CATTDPPYNEQFF. DNA sequence: TGTGCCACGACAGACCCTCCTTACAATGAGCAGTTCTTC.